This TCR beta chain emerged from a study of shared clonotypes between healthy human individuals. V lost 2 bases, J lost 8 bases, and 14 bases lay in between. CDR1 and CDR2 (germline): SEHNR, FQNEAQ (reference sequence). The CDR3 spans 14 residues. CD45RA-negative memory and CD45RA+ naive subsets were split from the CD4+ cells. Across several immunoSEQ plates, the genomic DNA of each subset was split evenly. Profiled with immunoSEQ multiplex PCR; TCRdb holds only in-frame clones, not every one. The table lists about 710,000 clones, 73% of them singletons. The genes are TRBV7-9 and TRBJ2-3; D not resolved. The receptor was derived from a woman aged 30 to 39 in good health. Sequencing was done on a sample of memory CD4+ T cells sorted from blood. Noted subset: CD45RA-negative fraction. The CDR3 DNA follows: TGTGCCAGCAGCTTAAACCAGGATCGGAGTACGCAGTATTTT. Residues: CASSLNQDRSTQYF.